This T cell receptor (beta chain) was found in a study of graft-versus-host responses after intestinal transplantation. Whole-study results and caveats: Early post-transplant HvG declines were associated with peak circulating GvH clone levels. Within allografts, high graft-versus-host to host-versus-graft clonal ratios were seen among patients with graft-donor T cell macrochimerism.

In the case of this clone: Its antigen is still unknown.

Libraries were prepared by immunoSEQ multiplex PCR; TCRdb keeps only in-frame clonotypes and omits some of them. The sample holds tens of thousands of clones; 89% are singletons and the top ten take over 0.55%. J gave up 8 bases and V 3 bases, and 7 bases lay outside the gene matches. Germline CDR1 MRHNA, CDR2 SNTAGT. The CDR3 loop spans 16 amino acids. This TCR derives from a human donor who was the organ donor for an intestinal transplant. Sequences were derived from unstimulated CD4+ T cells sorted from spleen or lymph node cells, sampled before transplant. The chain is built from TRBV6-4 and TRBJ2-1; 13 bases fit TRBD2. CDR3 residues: CASSEIGTSGTDEQFF. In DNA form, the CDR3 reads TGTGCCAGCAGTGAGATCGGGACTAGCGGGACCGATGAGCAGTTCTTC.